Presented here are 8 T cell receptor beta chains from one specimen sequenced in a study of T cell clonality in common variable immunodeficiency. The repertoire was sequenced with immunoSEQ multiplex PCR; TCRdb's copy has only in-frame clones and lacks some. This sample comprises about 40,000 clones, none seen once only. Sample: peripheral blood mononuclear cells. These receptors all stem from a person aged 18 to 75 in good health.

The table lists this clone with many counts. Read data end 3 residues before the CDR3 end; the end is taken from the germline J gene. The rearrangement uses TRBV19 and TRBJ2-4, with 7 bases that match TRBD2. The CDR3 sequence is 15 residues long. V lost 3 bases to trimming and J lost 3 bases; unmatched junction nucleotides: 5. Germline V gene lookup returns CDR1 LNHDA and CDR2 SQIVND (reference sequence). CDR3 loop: CASSMGGFGKNIQYF. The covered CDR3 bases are TGTGCCAGTAGTATGGGGGGGTTCGGCAAAAACATT.

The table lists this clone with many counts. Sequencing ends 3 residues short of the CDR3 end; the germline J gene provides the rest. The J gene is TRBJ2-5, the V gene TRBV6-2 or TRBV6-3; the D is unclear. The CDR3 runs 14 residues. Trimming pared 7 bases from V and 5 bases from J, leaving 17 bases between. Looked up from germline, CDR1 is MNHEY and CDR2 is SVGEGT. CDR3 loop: CASTLWRIGETQYF. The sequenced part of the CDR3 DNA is TGTGCCAGCACCCTATGGCGAATCGGGGAGACC.

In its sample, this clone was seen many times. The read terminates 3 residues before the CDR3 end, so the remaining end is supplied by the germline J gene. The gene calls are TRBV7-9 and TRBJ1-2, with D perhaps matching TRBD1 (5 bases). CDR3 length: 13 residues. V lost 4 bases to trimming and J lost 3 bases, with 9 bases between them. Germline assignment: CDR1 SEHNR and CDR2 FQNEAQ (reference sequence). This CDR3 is CASSSWGDYGYTF. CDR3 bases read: TGTGCCAGCAGCTCCTGGGGGGACTATGGC.

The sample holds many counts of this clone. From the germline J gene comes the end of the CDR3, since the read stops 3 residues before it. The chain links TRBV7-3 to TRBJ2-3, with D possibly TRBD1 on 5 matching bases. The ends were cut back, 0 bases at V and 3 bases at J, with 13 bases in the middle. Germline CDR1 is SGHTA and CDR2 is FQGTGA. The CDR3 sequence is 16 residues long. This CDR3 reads CASSLTARGRTDTQYF. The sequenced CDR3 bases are TGTGCCAGCAGCTTAACAGCAAGGGGTCGAACAGATACG.

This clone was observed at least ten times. The sequenced part of the CDR3 DNA is TGTGCCAGCAGCTCAGTACCGGGGGAGGCGAATGAG. Encoded protein: CASSSVPGEANE. The entire CDR3 reads CASSSVPGEANEQFF. This rearrangement joins TRBV7-2 to TRBJ2-1; a weak D match, TRBD2 (6 bases). The CDR3 goes on 3 residues after the read ends, and that part is filled in from the germline J gene. The CDR3 runs 15 residues. V lost 4 bases and J 7 bases, leaving 17 bases between the germline ends. Germline-derived CDR1 and CDR2 are SGHTA and FQGNSA.

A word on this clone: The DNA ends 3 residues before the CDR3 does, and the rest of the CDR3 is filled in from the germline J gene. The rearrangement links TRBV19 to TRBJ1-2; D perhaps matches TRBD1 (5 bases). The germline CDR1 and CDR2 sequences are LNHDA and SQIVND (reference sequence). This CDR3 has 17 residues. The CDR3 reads CASSIRYSGALSYDYTF. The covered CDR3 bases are TGTGCCAGTAGTATAAGGTACAGCGGGGCCCTCTCCTACGAC. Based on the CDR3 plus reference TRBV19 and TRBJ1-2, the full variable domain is DGGITQSPKYLFRKEGQNVTLSCEQNLNHDAMYWYRQDPGQGLRLIYYSQIVNDFQKGDIAEGYSVSREKKESFPLTVTSAQKNPTAFYLCASSIRYSGALSYDYTFGSGTRLTVV.

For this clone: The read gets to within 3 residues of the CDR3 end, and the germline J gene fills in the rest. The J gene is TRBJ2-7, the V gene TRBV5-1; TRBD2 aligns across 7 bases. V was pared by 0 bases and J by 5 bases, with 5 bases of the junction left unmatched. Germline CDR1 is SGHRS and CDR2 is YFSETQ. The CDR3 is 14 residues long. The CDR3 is CASSLVETSNEQYF. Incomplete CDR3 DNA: TGCGCCAGCAGCTTGGTCGAGACTAGCAACGAG.

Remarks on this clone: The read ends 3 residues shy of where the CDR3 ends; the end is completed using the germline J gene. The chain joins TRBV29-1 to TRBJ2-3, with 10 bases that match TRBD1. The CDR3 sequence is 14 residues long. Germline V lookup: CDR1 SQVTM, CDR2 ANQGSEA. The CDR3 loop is CSVGLRQGAGTQYF. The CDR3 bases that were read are TGCAGCGTTGGACTTCGACAGGGGGCTGGGACG.